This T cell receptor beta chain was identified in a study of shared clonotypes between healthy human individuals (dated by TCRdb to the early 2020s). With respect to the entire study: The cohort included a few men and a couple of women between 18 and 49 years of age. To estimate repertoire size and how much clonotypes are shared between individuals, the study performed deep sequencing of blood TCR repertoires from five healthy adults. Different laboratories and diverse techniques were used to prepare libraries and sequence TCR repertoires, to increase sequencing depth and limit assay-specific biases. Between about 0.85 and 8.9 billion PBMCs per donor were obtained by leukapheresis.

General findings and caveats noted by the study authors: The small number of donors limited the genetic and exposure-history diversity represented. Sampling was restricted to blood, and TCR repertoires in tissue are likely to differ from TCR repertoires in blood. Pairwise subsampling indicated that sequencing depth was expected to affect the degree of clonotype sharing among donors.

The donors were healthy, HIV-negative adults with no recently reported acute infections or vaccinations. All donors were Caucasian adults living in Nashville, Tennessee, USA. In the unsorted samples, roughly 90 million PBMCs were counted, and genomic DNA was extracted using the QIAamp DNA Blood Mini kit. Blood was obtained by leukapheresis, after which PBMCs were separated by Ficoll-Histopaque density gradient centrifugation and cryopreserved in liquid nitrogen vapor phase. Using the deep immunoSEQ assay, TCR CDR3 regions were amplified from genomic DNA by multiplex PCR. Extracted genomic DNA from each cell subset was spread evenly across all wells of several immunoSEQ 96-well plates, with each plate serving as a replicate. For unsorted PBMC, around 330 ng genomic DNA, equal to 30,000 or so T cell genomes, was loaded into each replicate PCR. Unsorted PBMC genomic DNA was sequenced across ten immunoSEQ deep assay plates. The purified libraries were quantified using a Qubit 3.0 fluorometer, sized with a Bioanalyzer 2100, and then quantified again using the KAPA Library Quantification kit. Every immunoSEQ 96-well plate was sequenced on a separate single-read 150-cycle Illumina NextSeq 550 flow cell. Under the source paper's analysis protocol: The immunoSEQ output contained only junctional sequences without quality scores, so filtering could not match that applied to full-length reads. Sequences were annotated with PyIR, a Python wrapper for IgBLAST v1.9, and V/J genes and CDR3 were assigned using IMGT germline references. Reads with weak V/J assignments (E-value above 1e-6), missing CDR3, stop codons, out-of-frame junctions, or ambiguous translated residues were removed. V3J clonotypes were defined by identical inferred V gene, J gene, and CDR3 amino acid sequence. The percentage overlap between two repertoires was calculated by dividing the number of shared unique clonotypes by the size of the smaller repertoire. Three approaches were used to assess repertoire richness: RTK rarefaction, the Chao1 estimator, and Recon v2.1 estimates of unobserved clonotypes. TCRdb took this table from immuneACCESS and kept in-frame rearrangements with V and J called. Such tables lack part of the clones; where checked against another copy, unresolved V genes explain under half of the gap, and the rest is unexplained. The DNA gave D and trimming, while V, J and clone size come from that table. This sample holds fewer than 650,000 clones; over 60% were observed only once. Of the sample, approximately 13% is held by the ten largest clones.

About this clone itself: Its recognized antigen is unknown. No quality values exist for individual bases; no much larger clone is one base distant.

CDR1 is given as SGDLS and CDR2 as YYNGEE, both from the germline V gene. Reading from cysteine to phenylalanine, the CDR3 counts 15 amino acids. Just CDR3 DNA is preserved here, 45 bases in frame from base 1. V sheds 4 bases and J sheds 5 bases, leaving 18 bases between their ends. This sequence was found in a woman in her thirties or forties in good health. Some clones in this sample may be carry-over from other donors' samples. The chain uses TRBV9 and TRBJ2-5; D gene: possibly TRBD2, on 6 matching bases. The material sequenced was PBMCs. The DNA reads TGTGCCAGCAGCCCCGACAGCGGAGGAGGGGAGACCCAGTACTTC. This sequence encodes CASSPDSGGGETQYF. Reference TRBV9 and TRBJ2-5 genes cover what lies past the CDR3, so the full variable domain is DSGVTQTPKHLITATGQRVTLRCSPRSGDLSVYWYQQSLDQGLQFLIQYYNGEERAKGNILERFSAQQFPDLHSELNLSSLELGDSALYFCASSPDSGGGETQYFGPGTRLLVL.